This TCR beta chain was identified in a study of regulatory T cells in long-lasting Graves disease. About the study: Antithyroid drug exposure in newly diagnosed Graves' patients had lasted under 3 months. Study observations and caveats: Persistent disease samples used TRBV28, TRBJ1-2 and TRBJ2-5 preferentially.

Time point given: newly diagnosed GD, antithyroid drugs for less than 3 months. There was RNA extracted from PBMCs, and the TCR library was made from it. The CDR3 sequence is 11 residues long. The germline V gene encodes CDR1 DFQATT and CDR2 SNEGSKA (reference sequence). The germline V and J ends were trimmed by 6 bases and 5 bases, with 11 bases remaining between them. Comment on this clonotype: The target antigen is unknown.

Arm-PCR of CDR3 regions and iRepertoire HTBI primers were the basis on which TCR beta libraries were built. TCRdb re-analysed the multiplex PCR reads in MiXCR, keeping a single row per CDR3 protein. The sample consists of 400,000 to 500,000 distinct CDR3 sequences, less than 15% of them appearing once. The data also belong to a second study, concerning T cells in Graves' hyperthyroidism and ophthalmopathy. That paper notes: Diagnosis relied on clinical symptoms, serum thyroxine and TRAb, thyroid ultrasound and orbital computed tomography.

The source of this sequence is a woman in her forties or fifties with Graves disease. The V call is TRBV20-1, the J call TRBJ2-7, with D unclear. The sample here was peripheral blood mononuclear cells (PBMCs), taken at new diagnosis, from a patient treated with antithyroid drugs. CDR3 in DNA: TGCAGTGCCAACGTAAGGGACGAGCAGTACTTC. The encoded protein is CSANVRDEQYF.